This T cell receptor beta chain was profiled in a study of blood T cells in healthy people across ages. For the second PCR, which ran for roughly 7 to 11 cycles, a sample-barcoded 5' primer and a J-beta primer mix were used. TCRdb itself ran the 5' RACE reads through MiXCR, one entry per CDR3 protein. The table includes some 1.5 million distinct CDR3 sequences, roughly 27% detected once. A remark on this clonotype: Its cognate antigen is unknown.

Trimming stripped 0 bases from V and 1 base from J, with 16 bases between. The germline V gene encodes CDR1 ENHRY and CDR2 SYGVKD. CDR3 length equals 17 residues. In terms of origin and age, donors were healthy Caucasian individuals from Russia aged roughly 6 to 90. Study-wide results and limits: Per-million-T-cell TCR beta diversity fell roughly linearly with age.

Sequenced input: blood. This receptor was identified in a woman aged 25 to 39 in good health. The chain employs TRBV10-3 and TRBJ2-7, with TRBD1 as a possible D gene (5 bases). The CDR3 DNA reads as TGTGCCATCAGTGAGTCGCTGGCCGGACAAGCGTCCTACGAGCAGTACTTC. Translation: CAISESLAGQASYEQYF.